Listed below are T cell receptor beta chains from one sample, sequenced in a study of human T cells and chemical hapten exposure. TCRdb ran MiXCR on the RACE reads and lists one entry per CDR3 protein. The table has some 110,000 distinct CDR3 sequences, about 11% seen once. The specimen was whole blood, collected in connection with sensitization to the hapten diphenylcyclopropenone (DPC). The origin of the receptors is a woman in her forties or fifties with alopecia areata. Some clones in this sample may be carry-over from other donors' samples. CDR3s include the opening cysteine and the closing phenylalanine or tryptophan. Each record gives: D gene, clone size, CDR3 length, J gene, V gene, CDR3 protein, CDR3 DNA. The D gene is left open where the match is weak. Only some rows state a clone size, as once, few, many or a class for expanded clones.

>-|-|17|TRBJ2-2|TRBV24-1
CATSDGVIPLLDGELFF
TGTGCCACCAGTGATGGAGTCATCCCTCTATTGGACGGGGAGCTGTTTTTT
>-|-|15|TRBJ2-6|TRBV15
CATSAWGAGANVLTF
TGTGCCACCAGCGCCTGGGGGGCTGGGGCCAACGTCCTGACTTTC
>-|few|15|TRBJ1-6|TRBV6-1
CASSEADAANSPLHF
TGTGCCAGCAGTGAAGCGGATGCAGCTAATTCACCCCTCCACTTT
>TRBD2|-|16|TRBJ2-5|TRBV12-3/TRBV12-4
CASSLRTSGVQETQYF
TGTGCCAGCAGTTTGAGGACTAGCGGGGTCCAAGAGACCCAGTACTTC
>-|few|14|TRBJ2-1|TRBV20-1
CSAPTGGFYNEQFF
TGCAGTGCTCCCACTGGCGGTTTCTACAATGAGCAGTTCTTC
>-|-|14|TRBJ2-7|TRBV28
CASSWDLRSYEQYF
TGTGCCAGCAGTTGGGACTTGAGATCCTACGAGCAGTACTTC
>-|-|13|TRBJ1-1|TRBV5-6
CASSGGLGTEAFF
TGTGCCAGCAGCGGGGGGTTGGGGACTGAAGCTTTCTTT
>TRBD1|many|14|TRBJ1-1|TRBV20-1
CSATREGAGTEAFF
TGCAGTGCTACGAGGGAGGGGGCGGGGACTGAAGCTTTCTTT
>-|few|15|TRBJ1-2|TRBV6-5
CASSLARGLHYGYTF
TGTGCCAGCAGTTTGGCCAGGGGACTCCACTATGGCTACACCTTC
>-|-|13|TRBJ2-1|TRBV7-8
CASSSIVDNEQFF
TGTGCCAGCAGCTCCATAGTCGACAATGAGCAGTTCTTC